This T cell receptor (beta chain) was recorded in a study of CD8 T cells in Susac syndrome (dated by TCRdb to 2018 to 2020). Concerning the study at large: Among the Susac syndrome patients who were sequenced, clinically active disease was present in more than 5 and clinical remission was observed in under ten. Susac syndrome patients were therapy-naive, on corticosteroids (some also receiving IVIg), or on IVIg alone at blood withdrawal. Whether CD8+ T cell activation and differentiation in Susac syndrome was antigen driven was tested using repertoire sequencing.

There are 11 amino acids in the CDR3, from cysteine to phenylalanine inclusive. CDR3 DNA only is kept here, 33 bases in frame from base 1. The germline V gene supplies CDR1 SQVTM and CDR2 ANQGSEA. V loses 5 bases of germline sequence and J loses 1 base, and the interval between the two ends is 5 bases. RNA was extracted using the RNeasy kit, and about 0.5 to 1 ug of the RNA was reverse transcribed with random hexamers. TCR beta CDR3 regions were amplified with the immunoSEQ multiplex PCR assay covering 54 Vbeta and 13 Jbeta segments. PCR amplification bias was corrected by using a synthetic template baseline for primer optimization and computational correction. Per the source publication's procedure: Only productive sequences were kept, with reads annotated to V, D and J genes according to IMGT and analyzed in immunoSEQ Analyzer. To calculate clonality, Shannon entropy was normalized by log2 of the number of productive unique sequences and then subtracted from one. Public and private clones were assessed among the 100 most prevalent clones of each patient and control. A clone was defined as Susac-specific if it was absent from the healthy and MS cohorts, from 1052 published viral clones and from other ImmuneACCESS disease sequences. TCRdb ran its own pipeline on the public reads, namely fastp trimming at Q25 and MiXCR clone calling, and kept in-frame beta chains. Merged by CDR3 protein, the rows form single entries marked with the most common genes and DNA. In this record, the V and J calls reflect TCRdb's handling and not the investigators' own analysis. Present in this sample are some 180,000 distinct CDR3 sequences, around 94% of which were seen just once. 0.099% of the sample rests with the top ten.

Peripheral blood CD8+ and CD4+ T cells from healthy donors, Susac syndrome patients and multiple sclerosis patients were profiled using high-throughput TCR beta sequencing. Recently defined diagnostic criteria for definite or probable disease were met by the Susac syndrome patients. Bulk CD8+ and CD4+ T cells were purified magnetically by negative isolation, whereas CD8+ TEMRA cells were enriched by FACS. Blood was collected in EDTA tubes and processed within 24 hours, with PBMCs isolated through density gradient centrifugation. PBMCs destined for TCR sequencing were cryopreserved in liquid nitrogen and later thawed in a 37 °C water bath. The sorted or isolated CD4+, CD8+ and CD8+ TEMRA cells reached a purity of at least 90%. This clonotype was picked up a small number of times. It has no known antigen specificity. The sample holds no much larger clone one base away, and base qualities are not on file.

General study outcomes and caveats: In the CD4+ T cell repertoire of Susac syndrome patients, clonal expansion was not detected. The study acknowledged that relatively few individuals were included in the TCR sequencing and HLA analysis.

The rearranged segments are TRBV29-1 and TRBJ1-1; no confident D gene assignment can be made. This TCR derives from a human donor with Susac syndrome. Material: CD4+ T cells from PBMCs. The nucleotides read TGCAGCGTTACAGAGAACACTGAAGCTTTCTTT. It translates to CSVTENTEAFF.